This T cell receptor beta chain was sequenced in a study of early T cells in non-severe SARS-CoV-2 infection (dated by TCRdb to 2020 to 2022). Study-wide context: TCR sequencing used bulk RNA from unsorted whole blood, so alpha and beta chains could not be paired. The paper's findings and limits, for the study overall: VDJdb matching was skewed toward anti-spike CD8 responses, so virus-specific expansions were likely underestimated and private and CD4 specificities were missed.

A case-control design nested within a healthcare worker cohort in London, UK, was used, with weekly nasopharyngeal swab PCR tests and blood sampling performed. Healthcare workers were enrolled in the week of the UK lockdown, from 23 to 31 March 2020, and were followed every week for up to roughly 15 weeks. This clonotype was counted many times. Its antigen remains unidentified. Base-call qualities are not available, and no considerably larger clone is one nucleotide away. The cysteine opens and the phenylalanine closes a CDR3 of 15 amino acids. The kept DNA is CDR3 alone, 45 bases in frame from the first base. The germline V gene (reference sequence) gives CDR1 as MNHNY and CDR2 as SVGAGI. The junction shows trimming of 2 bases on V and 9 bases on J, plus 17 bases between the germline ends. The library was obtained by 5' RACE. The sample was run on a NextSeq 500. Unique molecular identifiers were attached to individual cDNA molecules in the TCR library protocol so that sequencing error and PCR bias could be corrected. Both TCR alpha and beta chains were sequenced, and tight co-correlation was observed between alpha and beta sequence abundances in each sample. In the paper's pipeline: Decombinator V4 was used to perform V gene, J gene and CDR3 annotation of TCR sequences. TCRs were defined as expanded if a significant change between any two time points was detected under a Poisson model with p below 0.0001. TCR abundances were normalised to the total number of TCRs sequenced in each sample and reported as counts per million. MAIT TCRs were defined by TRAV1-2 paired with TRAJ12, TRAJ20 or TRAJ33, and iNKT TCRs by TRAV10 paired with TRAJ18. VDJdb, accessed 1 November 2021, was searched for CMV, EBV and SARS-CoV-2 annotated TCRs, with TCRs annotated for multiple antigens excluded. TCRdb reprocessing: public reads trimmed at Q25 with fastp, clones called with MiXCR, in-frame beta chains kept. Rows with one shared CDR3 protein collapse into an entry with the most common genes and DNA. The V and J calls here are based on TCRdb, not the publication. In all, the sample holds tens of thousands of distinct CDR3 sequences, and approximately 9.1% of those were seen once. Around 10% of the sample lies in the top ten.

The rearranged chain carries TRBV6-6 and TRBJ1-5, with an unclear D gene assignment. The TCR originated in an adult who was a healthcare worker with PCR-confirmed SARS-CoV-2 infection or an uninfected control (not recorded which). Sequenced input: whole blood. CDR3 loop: CASSYAEVILGPQHF. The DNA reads TGTGCCAGCAGTTACGCCGAAGTTATCCTGGGGCCCCAGCATTTT.